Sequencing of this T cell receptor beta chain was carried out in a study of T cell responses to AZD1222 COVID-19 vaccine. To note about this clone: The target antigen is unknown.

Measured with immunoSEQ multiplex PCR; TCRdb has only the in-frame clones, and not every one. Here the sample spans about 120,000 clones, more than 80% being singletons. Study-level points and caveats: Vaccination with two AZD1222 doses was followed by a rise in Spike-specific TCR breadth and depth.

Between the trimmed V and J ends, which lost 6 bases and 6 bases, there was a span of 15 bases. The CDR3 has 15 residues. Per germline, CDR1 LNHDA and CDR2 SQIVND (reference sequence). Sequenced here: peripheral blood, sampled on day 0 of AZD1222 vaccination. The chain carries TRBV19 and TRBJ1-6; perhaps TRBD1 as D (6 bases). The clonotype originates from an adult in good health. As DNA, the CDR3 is TGTGCCAGTAGGATTGGACAGAACTTTAATTCACCCCTCCACTTT. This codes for CASRIGQNFNSPLHF.